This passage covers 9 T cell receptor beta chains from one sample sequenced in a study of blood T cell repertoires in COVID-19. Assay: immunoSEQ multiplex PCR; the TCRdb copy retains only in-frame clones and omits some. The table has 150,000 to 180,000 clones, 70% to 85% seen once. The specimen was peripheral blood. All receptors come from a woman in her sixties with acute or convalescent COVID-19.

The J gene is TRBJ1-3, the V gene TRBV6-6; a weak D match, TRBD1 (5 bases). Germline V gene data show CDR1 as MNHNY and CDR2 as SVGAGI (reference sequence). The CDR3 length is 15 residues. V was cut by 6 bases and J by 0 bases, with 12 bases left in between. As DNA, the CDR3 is TGTGCCAGCAGCCGAGTCGGGGGCTCTGGAAACACCATATATTTT. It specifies CASSRVGGSGNTIYF.

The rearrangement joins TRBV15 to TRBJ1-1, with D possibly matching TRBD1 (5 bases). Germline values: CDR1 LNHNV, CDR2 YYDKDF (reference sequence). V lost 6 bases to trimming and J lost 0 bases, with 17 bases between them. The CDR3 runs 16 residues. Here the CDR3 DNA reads TGTGCCACCAGTCAGGGAGGGGACGGCATGAACACTGAAGCTTTCTTT. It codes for CATSQGGDGMNTEAFF.

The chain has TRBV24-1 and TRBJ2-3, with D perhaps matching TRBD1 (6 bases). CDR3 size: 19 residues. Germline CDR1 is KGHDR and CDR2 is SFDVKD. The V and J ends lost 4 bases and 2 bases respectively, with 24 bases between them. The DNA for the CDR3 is TGTGCCACCAGTGACCGCATACCGGGGACACAGCCAGTCACAGATACGCAGTATTTT. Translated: CATSDRIPGTQPVTDTQYF.

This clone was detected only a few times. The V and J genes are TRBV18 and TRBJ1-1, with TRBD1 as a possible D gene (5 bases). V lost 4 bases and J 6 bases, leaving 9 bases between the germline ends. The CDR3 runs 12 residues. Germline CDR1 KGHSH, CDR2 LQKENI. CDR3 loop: CASSRAGPEAFF. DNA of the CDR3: TGTGCCAGCTCACGGGCAGGGCCTGAAGCTTTCTTT.

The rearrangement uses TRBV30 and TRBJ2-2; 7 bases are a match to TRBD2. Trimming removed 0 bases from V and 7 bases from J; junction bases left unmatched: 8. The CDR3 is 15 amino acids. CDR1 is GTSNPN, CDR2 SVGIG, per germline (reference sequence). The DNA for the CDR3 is TGTGCCTGGAGTGTAGGCCAGGGAGGGGTCGGGGAGCTGTTTTTT. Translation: CAWSVGQGGVGELFF.

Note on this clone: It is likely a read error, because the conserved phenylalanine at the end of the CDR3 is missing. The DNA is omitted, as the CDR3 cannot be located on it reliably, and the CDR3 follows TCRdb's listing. The CDR3 sequence: CASSPPRGTI. V is TRBV21-1 and J is TRBJ2-7; the table's D call, TRBD1, was not checked against the DNA. TRBV21-1 represents a pseudogene. The CDR3 spans 10 amino acids, including both terminal residues.

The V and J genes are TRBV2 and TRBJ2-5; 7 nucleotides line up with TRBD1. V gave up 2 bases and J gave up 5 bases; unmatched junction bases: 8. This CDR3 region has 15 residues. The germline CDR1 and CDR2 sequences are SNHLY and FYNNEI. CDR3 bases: TGTGCCAGCAGTGAAAGGGGGCAGGGGGTGGAGACCCAGTACTTC. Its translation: CASSERGQGVETQYF.

The DNA for the CDR3 is TGTGCCAGCTCACCAGTCGCGACCACAGGGTCGGCTGGAAACACCATATATTTT. Protein sequence: CASSPVATTGSAGNTIYF. The chain is built from TRBV18 and TRBJ1-3; possible D gene TRBD1, 6 bases. CDR3 size: 18 residues. Trimming took 2 bases from V and 2 from J, leaving 19 bases between them. Germline loops: CDR1 KGHSH, CDR2 LQKENI.

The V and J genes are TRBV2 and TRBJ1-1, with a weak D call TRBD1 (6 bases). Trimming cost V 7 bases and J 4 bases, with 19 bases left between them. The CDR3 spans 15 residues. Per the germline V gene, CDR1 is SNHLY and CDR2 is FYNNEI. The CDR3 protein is CASTPQAQGTTEAFF. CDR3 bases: TGTGCCAGCACCCCCCAGGCGCAGGGGACCACTGAAGCTTTCTTT.